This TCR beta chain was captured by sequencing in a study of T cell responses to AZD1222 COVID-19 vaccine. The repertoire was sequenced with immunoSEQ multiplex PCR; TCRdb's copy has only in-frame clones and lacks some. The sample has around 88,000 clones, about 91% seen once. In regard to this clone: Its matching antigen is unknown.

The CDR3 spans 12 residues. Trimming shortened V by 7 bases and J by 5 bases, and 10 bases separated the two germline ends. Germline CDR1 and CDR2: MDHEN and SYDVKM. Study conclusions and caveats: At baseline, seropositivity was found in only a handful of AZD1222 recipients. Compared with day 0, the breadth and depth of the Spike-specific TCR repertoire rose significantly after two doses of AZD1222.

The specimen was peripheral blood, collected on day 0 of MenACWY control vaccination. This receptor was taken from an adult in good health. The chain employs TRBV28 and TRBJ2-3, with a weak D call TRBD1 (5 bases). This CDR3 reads CASKTGKDTQYF. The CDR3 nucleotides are TGTGCCAGCAAAACAGGAAAAGATACGCAGTATTTT. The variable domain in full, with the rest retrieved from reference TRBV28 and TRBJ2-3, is DVKVTQSSRYLVKRTGEKVFLECVQDMDHENMFWYRQDPGLGLRLIYFSYDVKMKEKGDIPEGYSVSREKKERFSLILESASTNQTSMYLCASKTGKDTQYFGPGTRLTVL.